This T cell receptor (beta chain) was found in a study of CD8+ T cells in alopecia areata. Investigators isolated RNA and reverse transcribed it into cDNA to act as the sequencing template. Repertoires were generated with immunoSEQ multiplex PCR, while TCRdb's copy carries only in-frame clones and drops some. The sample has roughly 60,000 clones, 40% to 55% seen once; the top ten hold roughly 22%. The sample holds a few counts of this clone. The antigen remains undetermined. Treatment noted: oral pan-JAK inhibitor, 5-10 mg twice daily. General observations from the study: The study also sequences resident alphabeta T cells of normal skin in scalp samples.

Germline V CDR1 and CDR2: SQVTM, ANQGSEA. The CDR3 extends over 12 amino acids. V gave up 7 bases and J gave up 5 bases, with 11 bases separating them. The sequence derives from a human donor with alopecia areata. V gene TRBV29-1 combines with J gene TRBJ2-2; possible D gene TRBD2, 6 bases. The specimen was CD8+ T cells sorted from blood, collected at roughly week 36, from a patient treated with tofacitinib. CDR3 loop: CSAYGGTGELFF. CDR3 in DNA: TGCAGCGCCTATGGAGGGACCGGGGAGCTGTTTTTT.